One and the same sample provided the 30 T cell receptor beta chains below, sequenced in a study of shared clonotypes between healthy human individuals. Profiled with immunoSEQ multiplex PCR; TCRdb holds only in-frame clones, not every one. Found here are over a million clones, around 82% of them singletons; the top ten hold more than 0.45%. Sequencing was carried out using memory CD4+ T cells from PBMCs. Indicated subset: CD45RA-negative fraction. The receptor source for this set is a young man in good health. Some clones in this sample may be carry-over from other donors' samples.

In nucleotides, the CDR3 is TGCGCCAGCAGCTTGGCAGGTCCCGCAGATACGCAGTATTTT. Protein: CASSLAGPADTQYF. V is TRBV5-1 and J is TRBJ2-3, with no clear D. This CDR3 region has 14 residues. Trimming left V 0 bases short and J 4 bases short, with 9 bases between. CDR1 is SGHRS and CDR2 is YFSETQ in the germline V gene.

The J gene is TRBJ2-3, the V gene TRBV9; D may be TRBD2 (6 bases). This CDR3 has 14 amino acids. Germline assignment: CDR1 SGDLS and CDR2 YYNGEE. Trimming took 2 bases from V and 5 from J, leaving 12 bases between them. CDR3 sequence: CASSVGGDGDTQYF. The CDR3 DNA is TGTGCCAGCAGCGTCGGGGGAGACGGAGATACGCAGTATTTT. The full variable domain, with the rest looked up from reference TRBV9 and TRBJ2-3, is DSGVTQTPKHLITATGQRVTLRCSPRSGDLSVYWYQQSLDQGLQFLIQYYNGEERAKGNILERFSAQQFPDLHSELNLSSLELGDSALYFCASSVGGDGDTQYFGPGTRLTVL.

DNA for the CDR3: TGTGCCAGCAGTTCCCCAGGGGGGATAACTGAAGCTTTCTTT. The encoded protein is CASSSPGGITEAFF. The rearrangement joins TRBV28 to TRBJ1-1; 7 bases map to TRBD1. V was pared by 4 bases and J by 5 bases, with 7 bases of the junction left unmatched. The CDR3 length is 14 residues. The germline V gene has CDR1 MDHEN and CDR2 SYDVKM.

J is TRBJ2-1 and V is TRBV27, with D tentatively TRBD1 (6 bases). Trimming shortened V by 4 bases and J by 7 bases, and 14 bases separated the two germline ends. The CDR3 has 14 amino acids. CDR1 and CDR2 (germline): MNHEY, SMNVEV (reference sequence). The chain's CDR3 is CASSSGTIINEQFF. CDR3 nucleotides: TGTGCCAGCAGTTCCGGGACAATTATAAATGAGCAGTTCTTC.

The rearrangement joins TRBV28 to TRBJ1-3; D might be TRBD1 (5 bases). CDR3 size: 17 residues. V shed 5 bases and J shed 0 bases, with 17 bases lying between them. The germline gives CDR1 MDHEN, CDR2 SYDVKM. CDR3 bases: TGTGCCAGCAGTCCGTCCATAGGGACTTCCTCTGGAAACACCATATATTTT. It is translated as CASSPSIGTSSGNTIYF.

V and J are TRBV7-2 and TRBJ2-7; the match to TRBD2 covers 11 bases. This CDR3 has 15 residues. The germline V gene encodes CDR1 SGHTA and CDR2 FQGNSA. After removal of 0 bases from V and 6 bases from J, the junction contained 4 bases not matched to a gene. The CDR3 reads CASSLAVAGGVEQYF. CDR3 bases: TGTGCCAGCAGCTTAGCGGTAGCGGGAGGGGTCGAGCAGTACTTC.

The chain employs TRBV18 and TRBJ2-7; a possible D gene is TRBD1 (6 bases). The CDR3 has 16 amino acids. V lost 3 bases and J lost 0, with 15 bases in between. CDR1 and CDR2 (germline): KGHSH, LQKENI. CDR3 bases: TGTGCCAGCTCACCGTTTTCTCTGGACAGCTCCTACGAGCAGTACTTC. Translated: CASSPFSLDSSYEQYF.

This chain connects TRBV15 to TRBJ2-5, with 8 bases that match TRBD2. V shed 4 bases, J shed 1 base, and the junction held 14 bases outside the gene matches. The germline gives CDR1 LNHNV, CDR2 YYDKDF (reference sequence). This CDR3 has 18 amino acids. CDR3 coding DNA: TGTGCCACCAGCATCGGGCGGGGGGCGTCATCAGGCCAAGAGACCCAGTACTTC. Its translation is CATSIGRGASSGQETQYF. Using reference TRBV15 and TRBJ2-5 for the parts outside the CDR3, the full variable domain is DAMVIQNPRYQVTQFGKPVTLSCSQTLNHNVMYWYQQKSSQAPKLLFHYYDKDFNNEADTPDNFQSRRPNTSFCFLDIRSPGLGDTAMYLCATSIGRGASSGQETQYFGPGTRLLVL.

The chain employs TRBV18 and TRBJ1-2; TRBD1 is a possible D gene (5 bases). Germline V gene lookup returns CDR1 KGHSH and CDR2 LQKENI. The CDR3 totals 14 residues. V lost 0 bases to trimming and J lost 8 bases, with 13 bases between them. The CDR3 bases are TGTGCCAGCTCACCACCGTCCGGGGCTAGAGGCTACACCTTC. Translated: CASSPPSGARGYTF.

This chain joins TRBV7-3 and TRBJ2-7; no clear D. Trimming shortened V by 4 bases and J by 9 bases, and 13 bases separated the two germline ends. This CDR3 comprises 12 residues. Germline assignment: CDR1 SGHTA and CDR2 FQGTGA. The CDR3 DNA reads TGTGCCAGCAGCTCGCCAGGCACGGCGCAGTACTTC. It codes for CASSSPGTAQYF.

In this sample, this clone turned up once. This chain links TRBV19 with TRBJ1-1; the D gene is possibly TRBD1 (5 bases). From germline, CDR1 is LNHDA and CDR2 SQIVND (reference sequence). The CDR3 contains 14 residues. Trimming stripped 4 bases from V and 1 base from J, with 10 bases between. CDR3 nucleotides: TGTGCCAGTAGTAGAGGGACGGCGAACACTGAAGCTTTCTTT. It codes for CASSRGTANTEAFF.

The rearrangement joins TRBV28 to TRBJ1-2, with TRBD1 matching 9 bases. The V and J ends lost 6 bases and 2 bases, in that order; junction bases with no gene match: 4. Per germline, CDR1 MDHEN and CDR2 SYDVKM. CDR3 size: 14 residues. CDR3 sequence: CASRRGQGNYGYTF. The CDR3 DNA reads TGTGCCAGCAGACGAGGACAGGGGAACTATGGCTACACCTTC.

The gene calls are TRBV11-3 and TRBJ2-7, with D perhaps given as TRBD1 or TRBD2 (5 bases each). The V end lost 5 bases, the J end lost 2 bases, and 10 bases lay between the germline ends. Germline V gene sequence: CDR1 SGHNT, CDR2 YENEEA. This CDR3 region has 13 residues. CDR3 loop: CASSQGVAYEQYF. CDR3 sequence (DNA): TGTGCCAGCAGCCAGGGAGTCGCCTACGAGCAGTACTTC.

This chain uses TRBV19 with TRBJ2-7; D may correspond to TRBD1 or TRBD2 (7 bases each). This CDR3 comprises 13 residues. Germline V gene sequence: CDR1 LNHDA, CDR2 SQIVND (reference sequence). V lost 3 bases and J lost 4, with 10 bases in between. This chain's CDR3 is CASSIQGGYEQYF. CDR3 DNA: TGTGCCAGTAGTATCCAGGGGGGGTACGAGCAGTACTTC.

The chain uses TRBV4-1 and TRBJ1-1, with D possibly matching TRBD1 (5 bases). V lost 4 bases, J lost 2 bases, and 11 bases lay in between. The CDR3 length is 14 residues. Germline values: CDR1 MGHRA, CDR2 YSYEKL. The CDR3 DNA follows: TGCGCCAGCAGCCGGGGACCGGGAAACACTGAAGCTTTCTTT. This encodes CASSRGPGNTEAFF.

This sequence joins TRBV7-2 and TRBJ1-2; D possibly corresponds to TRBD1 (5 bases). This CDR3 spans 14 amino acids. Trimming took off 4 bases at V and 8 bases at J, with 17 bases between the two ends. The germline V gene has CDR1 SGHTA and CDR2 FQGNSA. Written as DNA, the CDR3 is TGTGCCAGCAGCTCCCTGGACAACGTTATGGGCTACACCTTC. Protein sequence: CASSSLDNVMGYTF.

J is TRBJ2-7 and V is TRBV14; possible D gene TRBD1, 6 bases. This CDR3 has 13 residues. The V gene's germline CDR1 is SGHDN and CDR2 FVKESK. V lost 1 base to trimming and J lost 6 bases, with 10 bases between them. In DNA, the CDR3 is TGTGCCAGCAGCCAAGCCACCAGGGGCGAGCAGTACTTC. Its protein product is CASSQATRGEQYF.

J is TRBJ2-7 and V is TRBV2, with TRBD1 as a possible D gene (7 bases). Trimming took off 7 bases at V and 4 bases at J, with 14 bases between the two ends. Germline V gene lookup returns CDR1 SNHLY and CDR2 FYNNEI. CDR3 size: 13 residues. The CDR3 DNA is TGTGCCAGCATGCGCAGGGGGGAGTACGAGCAGTACTTC. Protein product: CASMRRGEYEQYF.

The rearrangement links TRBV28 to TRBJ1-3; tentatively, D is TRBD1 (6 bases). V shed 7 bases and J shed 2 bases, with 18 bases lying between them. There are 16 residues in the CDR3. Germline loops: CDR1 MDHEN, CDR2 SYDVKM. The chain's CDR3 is CASTYHTGSTGNTIYF. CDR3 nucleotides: TGTGCCAGCACTTACCATACAGGGAGCACTGGAAACACCATATATTTT.

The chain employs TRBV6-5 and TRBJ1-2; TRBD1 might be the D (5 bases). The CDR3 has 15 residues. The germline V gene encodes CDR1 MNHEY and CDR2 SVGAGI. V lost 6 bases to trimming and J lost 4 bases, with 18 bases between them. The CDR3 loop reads CASSPTRQPGYGYTF. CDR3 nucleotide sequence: TGTGCCAGCAGCCCCACTAGACAGCCGGGCTATGGCTACACCTTC.

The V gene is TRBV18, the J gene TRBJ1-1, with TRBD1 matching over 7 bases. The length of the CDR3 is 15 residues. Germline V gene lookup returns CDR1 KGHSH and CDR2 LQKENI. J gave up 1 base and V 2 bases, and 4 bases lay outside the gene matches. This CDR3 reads CASSPIAGGNTEAFF. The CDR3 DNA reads TGTGCCAGCTCACCAATTGCAGGGGGGAACACTGAAGCTTTCTTT.

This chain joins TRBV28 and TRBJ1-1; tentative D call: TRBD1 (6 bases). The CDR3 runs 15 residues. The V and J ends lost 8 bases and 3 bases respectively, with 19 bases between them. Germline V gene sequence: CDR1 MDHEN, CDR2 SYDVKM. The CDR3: CASPIGGGGHTEAFF. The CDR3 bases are TGTGCCAGCCCCATCGGGGGTGGGGGGCACACTGAAGCTTTCTTT.

CDR3: CASSLTGRGNQPQHF. The CDR3 DNA follows: TGTGCCAGCAGCTTAACAGGACGGGGCAATCAGCCCCAGCATTTT. This sequence joins TRBV7-9 and TRBJ1-5, with D possibly matching TRBD1 (5 bases). CDR1 is SEHNR and CDR2 is FQNEAQ in the germline V gene (reference sequence). This CDR3 comprises 15 residues. V lost 2 bases and J 2 bases, leaving 10 bases between the germline ends.

Written as DNA, the CDR3 is TGTGCCAGCAGCTTGGCCGGCCTGGGAACTGAAAAACTGTTTTTT. Its translation: CASSLAGLGTEKLFF. The J gene is TRBJ1-4, the V gene TRBV5-5; the D is unclear. The V end lost 0 bases, the J end lost 7 bases, and 13 bases lay between the germline ends. The CDR3 consists of 15 residues. Germline V CDR1 and CDR2: SGHKS, YYEKEE (reference sequence).

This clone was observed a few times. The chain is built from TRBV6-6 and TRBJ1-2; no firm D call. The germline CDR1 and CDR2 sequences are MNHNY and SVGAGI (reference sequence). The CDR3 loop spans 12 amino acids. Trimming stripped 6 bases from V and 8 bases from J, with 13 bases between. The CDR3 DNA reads TGTGCCAGCAGAAGGCCGGGTAACGGCTACACCTTC. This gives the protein CASRRPGNGYTF.

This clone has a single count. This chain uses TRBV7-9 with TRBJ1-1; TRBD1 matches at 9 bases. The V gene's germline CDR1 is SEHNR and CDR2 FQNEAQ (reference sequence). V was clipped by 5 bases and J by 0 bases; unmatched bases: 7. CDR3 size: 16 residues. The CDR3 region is CASSRTGEYLNTEAFF. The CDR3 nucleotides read TGTGCCAGCAGCAGGACAGGGGAATATCTGAACACTGAAGCTTTCTTT.

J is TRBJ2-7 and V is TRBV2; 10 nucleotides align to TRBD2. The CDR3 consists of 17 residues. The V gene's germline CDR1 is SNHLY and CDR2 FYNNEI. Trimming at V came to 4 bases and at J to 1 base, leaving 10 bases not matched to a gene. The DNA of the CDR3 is TGTGCCAGCAGTGGAGGTCTAGCGGGAGTTGGGTCCTACGAGCAGTACTTC. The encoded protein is CASSGGLAGVGSYEQYF.

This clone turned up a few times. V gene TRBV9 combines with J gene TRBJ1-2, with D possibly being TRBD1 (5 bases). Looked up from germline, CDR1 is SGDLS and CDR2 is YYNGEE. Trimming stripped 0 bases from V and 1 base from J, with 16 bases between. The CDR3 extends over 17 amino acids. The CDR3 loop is CASSVGPRAEDNYGYTF. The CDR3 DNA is TGTGCCAGCAGCGTAGGACCCAGGGCCGAAGATAACTATGGCTACACCTTC.

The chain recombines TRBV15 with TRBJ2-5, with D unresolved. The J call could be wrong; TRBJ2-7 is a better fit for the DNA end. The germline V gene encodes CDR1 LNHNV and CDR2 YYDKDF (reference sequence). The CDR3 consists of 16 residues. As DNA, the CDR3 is TGTGCCACCAGCAGACGAAGGACGGATTTTGGGAACGAGCAGTACTTC. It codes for CATSRRRTDFGNEQYF.

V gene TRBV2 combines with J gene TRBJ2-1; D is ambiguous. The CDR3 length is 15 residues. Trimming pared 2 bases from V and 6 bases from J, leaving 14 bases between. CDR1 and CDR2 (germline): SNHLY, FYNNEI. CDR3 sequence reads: CASSEWAGAGNEQFF. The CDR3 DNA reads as TGTGCCAGCAGTGAATGGGCTGGTGCCGGCAATGAGCAGTTCTTC.